Listed below are T cell receptor beta chains from one sample, sequenced in a study of PD-1 blockade in classical Hodgkin lymphoma. Measured with immunoSEQ multiplex PCR; TCRdb has only the in-frame clones, and not every one. Of about 150,000 clones detected, approximately 72% appear once; the ten largest clones hold roughly 10%. Sequences were derived from peripheral blood mononuclear cells (PBMCs), sampled before the second cycle of nivolumab. The receptors shown here come from a human donor with classical Hodgkin lymphoma. The CDR3 runs from the conserved cysteine through the conserved F or W.

TRBJ1-1,TRBV10-1,CARQGFVTEAFF
TRBJ1-5,TRBV7-2,CASSLAGGSNQPQHF
TRBJ2-3,TRBV4-3,CASSHAGTVDQPQYF
TRBJ2-7,TRBV7-2,CASSLADRGHEQYF
TRBJ1-1,TRBV7-9,CASGSRGGTEAFF
TRBJ1-1,TRBV6-5,CASSETQLNTEAFF
TRBJ2-3,TRBV7-2,CASSELGTDTQYF
TRBJ1-1,TRBV6-1,CASSPTGSNTEAFF
TRBJ1-5,TRBV7-9,CASSSQGSNQPQHF
TRBJ1-1,TRBV7-3,CASSLRINTEAFF
TRBJ1-2,TRBV25-1,CASSEPLGDPENYGYTF
TRBJ2-5,TRBV6-6,CASSYSIVGETQYF
TRBJ2-3,TRBV5-4,CASSFSPSGGDTDTQYF
TRBJ2-7,TRBV5-6,CASSLVGGKTYEQYF
TRBJ1-1,TRBV4-1,CASSQPGRAFF
TRBJ1-5,TRBV19,CASTQQGGLSQPQHF
TRBJ2-6,TRBV25-1,CASSEPGVTSGANVLTF
TRBJ1-2,TRBV5-6,CASSLGPRGASYGYTF
TRBJ1-6,TRBV5-4,CASSPGGRGGNSPLHF
TRBJ2-2,TRBV6-6,CASRPGRGSAGELFF
TRBJ2-3,TRBV7-6,CASSRNSGTSTDTQYF
TRBJ2-7,TRBV7-3,CASSPSGGYEQYF
TRBJ1-1,TRBV10-3,CANQGEETEAFF
TRBJ1-2,TRBV9,CASSPQGLGYTF
TRBJ2-2,TRBV19,CASSPWTDTGELFF
TRBJ2-4,TRBV27,CASRHDYPAQYF
TRBJ2-1,TRBV11-3,CASSLGRDPGYEQFF
TRBJ1-3,TRBV7-9,CASSDPGTGRNTIYF
TRBJ1-1,TRBV6-5,CASSYSSGGWTEAFF
TRBJ2-1,TRBV6-5,CASSPSGGAYNEQFF
TRBJ2-5,TRBV7-9,CASSFGQGAEETQYF
TRBJ2-3,TRBV5-1,CASSLFSGGASTDTQYF
TRBJ2-5,TRBV5-1,CASSPSGDETQYF
TRBJ1-3,TRBV29-1,CSVAIQASGNTIYF